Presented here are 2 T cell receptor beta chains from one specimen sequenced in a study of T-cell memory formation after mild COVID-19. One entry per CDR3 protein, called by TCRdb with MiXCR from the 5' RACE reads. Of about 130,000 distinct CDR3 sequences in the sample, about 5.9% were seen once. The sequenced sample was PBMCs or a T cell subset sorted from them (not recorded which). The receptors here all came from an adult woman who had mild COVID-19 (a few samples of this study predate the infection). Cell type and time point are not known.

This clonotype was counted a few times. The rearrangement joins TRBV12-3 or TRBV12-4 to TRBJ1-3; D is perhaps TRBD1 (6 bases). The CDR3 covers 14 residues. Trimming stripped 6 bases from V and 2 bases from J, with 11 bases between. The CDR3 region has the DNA TGTGCCAGCAGCCCCTACAGGGCTGGAAACACCATATATTTT. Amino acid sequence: CASSPYRAGNTIYF.

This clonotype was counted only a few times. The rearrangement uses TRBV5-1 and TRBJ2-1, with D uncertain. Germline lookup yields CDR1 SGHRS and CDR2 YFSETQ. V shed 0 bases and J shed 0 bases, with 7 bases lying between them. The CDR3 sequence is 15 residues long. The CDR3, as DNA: TGCGCCAGCAGCTTGGTAGAGAGCTCCTACAATGAGCAGTTCTTC. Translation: CASSLVESSYNEQFF.